This record looks at one T cell receptor (beta chain) sequence and its context. As yet, its antigen is unknown. The data derive from a study of cytomegalovirus exposure and HLA in healthy donors. Primers included in the PCR were 60 Vbeta and 13 Jbeta primers. Using immunoSEQ multiplex PCR, the repertoire was profiled, and TCRdb retains in-frame clones only, with some absent. The table shows about 140,000 clones, with more than 65% occurring only once. Study findings and constraints: Accurate HLA-A and HLA-B prediction from TCR beta sequences was reported for most subjects. The study listed 164 cytomegalovirus-associated TCR beta chains.

This CDR3 contains 16 residues. Germline V gene sequence: CDR1 SGHDT, CDR2 YYEEEE. V gave up 0 bases and J gave up 6 bases, with 16 bases separating them. Sequenced: PBMCs. The clonotype originates from a woman aged 25 to 39 in good health and CMV-seronegative. This chain links TRBV5-6 with TRBJ1-5, with a possible D match to TRBD1 (5 bases). CDR3 sequence: CASSLAEDGGTQPQHF. The CDR3 coding sequence is TGTGCCAGCAGCTTGGCAGAGGACGGGGGGACTCAGCCCCAGCATTTT. Supplemented by reference TRBV5-6 and TRBJ1-5, the full variable domain reads DAGVTQSPTHLIKTRGQQVTLRCSPKSGHDTVSWYQQALGQGPQFIFQYYEEEERQRGNFPDRFSGHQFPNYSSELNVNALLLGDSALYLCASSLAEDGGTQPQHFGDGTRLSIL.